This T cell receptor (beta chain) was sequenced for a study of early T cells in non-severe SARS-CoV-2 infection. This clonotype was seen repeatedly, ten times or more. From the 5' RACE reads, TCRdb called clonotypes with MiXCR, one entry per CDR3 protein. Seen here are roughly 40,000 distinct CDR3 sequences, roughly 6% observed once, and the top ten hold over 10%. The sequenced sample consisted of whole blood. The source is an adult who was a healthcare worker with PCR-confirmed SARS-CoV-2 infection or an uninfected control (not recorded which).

The CDR3 reads CSASGLAGAQIGETQYF. Written as DNA, the CDR3 is TGCAGTGCCAGTGGGCTAGCGGGGGCCCAGATCGGGGAGACCCAGTACTTC. The rearrangement joins TRBV20-1 to TRBJ2-5; 10 bases agree with TRBD2. Germline CDR1 reads DFQATT; CDR2 reads SNEGSKA (reference sequence). The junction had 18 bases not matched to a gene; V was cut back by 6 bases and J by 5 bases. The CDR3 consists of 17 residues.